What follows are 2 T cell receptor beta chains derived from one specimen sequenced in a study of shared clonotypes between healthy human individuals. Positive CCR7 selection of CD45RO-negative cells yielded the naive CD8 cells, and terminally differentiated effector memory CD45RA+ cells were excluded. Profiled with immunoSEQ multiplex PCR; TCRdb holds only in-frame clones, not every one. The table records about 680,000 clones, about 92% of them present only once. Sequenced material: naive CD8+ T cells sorted from blood. These TCRs come from a man aged 25 to 45 in good health.

V is TRBV6-1 and J is TRBJ2-7; no clear D. This CDR3 is 12 amino acids long. Per germline, CDR1 MNHNS and CDR2 SASEGT. V lost 2 bases and J 5 bases, leaving 7 bases between the germline ends. In DNA form, the CDR3 reads TGTGCCAGCAGTGAACTGGATAACGAGCAGTACTTC. This sequence encodes CASSELDNEQYF.

This clone has just one count. The gene calls are TRBV7-9 and TRBJ1-1, with D possibly TRBD1 on 6 matching bases. V was trimmed by 5 bases and J by 3 bases, leaving 19 bases between them. The CDR3 length is 16 residues. In germline, CDR1 is SEHNR, CDR2 FQNEAQ (reference sequence). This CDR3 is CASSPPGTRRDTEAFF. DNA for the CDR3: TGTGCCAGCAGCCCCCCCGGGACACGACGGGACACTGAAGCTTTCTTT.